This is a list of T cell receptor beta chains from one sample in a study of blood T cell repertoires in COVID-19. Measured with immunoSEQ multiplex PCR; TCRdb has only the in-frame clones, and not every one. Of 200,000 to 300,000 clones detected, 84% appear once; the ten largest clones hold 1.5% to 1.9%. Sequencing used peripheral blood. The receptors were gathered from a woman aged 40 to 55 who had recovered from COVID-19. The CDR3 runs from the conserved cysteine through the conserved F or W. D genes are given only for firm matches. Only part of the rows carry a size: once, few, many, or a class if the clone is expanded.

>TRBJ2-3|NA|NA|TRBV5-1
TGCGCCAGCAGCCCTGGACAGAGCACAGATACGCAGTATTTT
CASSPGQSTDTQYF
>TRBJ1-1|NA|NA|TRBV5-1
TGCGCCAGCAGCCCCGACCCGGGAGGGAATACTGAAGCTTTCTTT
CASSPDPGGNTEAFF
>TRBJ1-1|NA|few|TRBV11-3
TGTGCCAGCAGTCACGCGCCAACCCGTAACCTTTCCACTGAAGCTTTCTTT
CASSHAPTRNLSTEAFF
>TRBJ2-5|TRBD2|NA|TRBV18
TGTGCCAGCTCACCACCGCCCCGCGGGGGCCAAGAGACCCAGTACTTC
CASSPPPRGGQETQYF
>TRBJ1-2|NA|NA|TRBV5-6
TGTGCCAGCAGCCCAGGACAGAGCTATGGCTACACCTTC
CASSPGQSYGYTF
>TRBJ2-3|NA|NA|TRBV6-5
TGTGCCAGCAGCCGACAGTACTCTAGCACAGATACGCAGTATTTT
CASSRQYSSTDTQYF
>TRBJ2-1|TRBD2|NA|TRBV2
TGTGCCAGCAGTGACCCCGGGACTACCTACAATGAGCAGTTCTTC
CASSDPGTTYNEQFF
>TRBJ1-1|NA|NA|TRBV10-3
TGTGCCATCAGTGGGTTGGGACAAGAAGGCACTGAAGCTTTCTTT
CAISGLGQEGTEAFF
>TRBJ2-4|NA|NA|TRBV7-9
TGTGCCAGCAGCTTAGGTTTCCAGGGTAGGAGAAACATTCAGTACTTC
CASSLGFQGRRNIQYF
>TRBJ2-3|NA|NA|TRBV9
TGTGCCAGCAGCAACAGGCCAGGGGGGAGCACAGATACGCAGTATTTT
CASSNRPGGSTDTQYF
>TRBJ2-7|NA|NA|TRBV11-2
TGTGCCAGCAGCTTCTCACGCAGTACCTACGAGCAGTACTTC
CASSFSRSTYEQYF
>TRBJ1-5|NA|NA|TRBV2
TGTGCCAGCAGTGAATGGAGGGAGGATCAGCCCCAGCATTTT
CASSEWREDQPQHF
>TRBJ2-7|NA|NA|TRBV6-5
TGTGCCAGCAGACGAACAGGGACCTCCTCCTACGAGCAGTACTTC
CASRRTGTSSYEQYF
>TRBJ1-5|NA|NA|TRBV19
TGTGCCAGTAGTATGTGGACAGATCAGCCCCAGCATTTT
CASSMWTDQPQHF
>TRBJ1-3|NA|few|TRBV4-2
TGTGCCAGCAGCCCCTCAGTTGGAAACACCATATATTTT
CASSPSVGNTIYF
>TRBJ2-7|NA|NA|TRBV11-2
TGTGCCAGCAGCTTATTAGTCAGAGGGTTATCGGGCTCCTACGAGCAGTACTTC
CASSLLVRGLSGSYEQYF
>TRBJ1-1|NA|NA|TRBV5-1
TGCGCCAGCAGCCCCGACATCGGGAACACTGAAGCTTTCTTT
CASSPDIGNTEAFF
>TRBJ2-3|TRBD2|NA|TRBV11-2
TGTGCCAGCAGCTTAGAGCCGCGGGGGGGCACAGATACGCAGTATTTT
CASSLEPRGGTDTQYF
>TRBJ1-2|TRBD1|NA|TRBV28
TGTGCCAGCAGTTTTCAGGACAGGTACTATGGCTACACCTTC
CASSFQDRYYGYTF
>TRBJ2-7|TRBD2|NA|TRBV5-1
TGCGCCAGCAGTCTGGCTAGCGGGGGGACCTACGAGCAGTACTTC
CASSLASGGTYEQYF
>TRBJ1-6|NA|NA|TRBV11-2
TGTGCCAGCAGCCCAGGGTCTCCATCCATTCATAATTCACCCCTCCACTTT
CASSPGSPSIHNSPLHF
>TRBJ1-2|NA|NA|TRBV6-4
TGTGCCAGCAGCAAGGAGCCGGGAGCCCGGGGTGGCTACACCTTC
CASSKEPGARGGYTF
>TRBJ2-7|TRBD2|NA|TRBV11-2
TGTGCCAGCAGCCTGGGGGGGTCCTACGAGCAGTACTTC
CASSLGGSYEQYF
>TRBJ1-2|NA|NA|TRBV7-9
TGTGCCAGCAGCTTTTCATCCCGGGGACAAACAGTAACCTTC
CASSFSSRGQTVTF
>TRBJ2-5|NA|NA|TRBV7-9
TGTGCCAGCAGCCTGGACATTCGAGAGACCCAGTACTTC
CASSLDIRETQYF
>TRBJ1-1|NA|few|TRBV2
TGTGCCAGCAGACGTACTCTGAACACTGAAGCTTTCTTT
CASRRTLNTEAFF
>TRBJ1-6|NA|few|TRBV16
TGTGCCAGCAGCCAATCCCCCCTGGGGAGGGCACCCCTCCACTTT
CASSQSPLGRAPLHF
>TRBJ1-2|NA|NA|TRBV7-9
TGTGCCAGCAGACGCAGGGAAGGCTATGGCTACACCTTC
CASRRREGYGYTF
>TRBJ1-2|TRBD1|NA|TRBV19
TGTGCCAGTCGCAGGACAGGGTTGGACTATGGCTACACCTTC
CASRRTGLDYGYTF
>TRBJ1-6|TRBD1|NA|TRBV14
TGTGCCAGCAGCCAGGCCGACAGGGGACTGACACCCCTCCACTTT
CASSQADRGLTPLHF